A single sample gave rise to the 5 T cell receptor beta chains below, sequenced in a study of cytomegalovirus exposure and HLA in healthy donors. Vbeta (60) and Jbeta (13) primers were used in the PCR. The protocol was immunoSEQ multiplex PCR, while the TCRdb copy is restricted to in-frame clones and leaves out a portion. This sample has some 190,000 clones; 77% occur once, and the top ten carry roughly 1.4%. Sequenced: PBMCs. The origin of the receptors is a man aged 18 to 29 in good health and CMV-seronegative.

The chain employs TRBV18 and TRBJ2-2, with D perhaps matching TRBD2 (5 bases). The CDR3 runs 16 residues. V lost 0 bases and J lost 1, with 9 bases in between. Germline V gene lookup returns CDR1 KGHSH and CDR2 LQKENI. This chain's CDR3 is CASSPPNGRNTGELFF. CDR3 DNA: TGTGCCAGCTCACCACCCAATGGGAGGAACACCGGGGAGCTGTTTTTT.

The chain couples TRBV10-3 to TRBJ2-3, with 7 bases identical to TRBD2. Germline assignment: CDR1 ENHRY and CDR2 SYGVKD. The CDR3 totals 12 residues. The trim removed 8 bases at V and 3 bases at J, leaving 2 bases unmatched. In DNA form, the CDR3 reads TGTGCCATCGGGCGGGAGACAGATACGCAGTATTTT. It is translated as CAIGRETDTQYF.

The CDR3 loop reads CASSPGQMNTEAFF. The CDR3 DNA sequence: TGTGCCAGCAGCCCGGGACAGATGAACACTGAAGCTTTCTTT. The V call is TRBV9, the J call TRBJ1-1; 7 positions agree with TRBD1. The CDR3 totals 14 residues. Germline CDR1 SGDLS, CDR2 YYNGEE. V lost 4 bases, J lost 0 bases, and 3 bases stayed unmatched.

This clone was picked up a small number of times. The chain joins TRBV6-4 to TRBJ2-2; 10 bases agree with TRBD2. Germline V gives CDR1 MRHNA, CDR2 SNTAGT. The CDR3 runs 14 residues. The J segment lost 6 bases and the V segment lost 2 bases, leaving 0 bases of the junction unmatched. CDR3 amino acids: CASSDSGGAGELFF. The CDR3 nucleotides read TGTGCCAGCAGTGACAGCGGGGGGGCCGGGGAGCTGTTTTTT.

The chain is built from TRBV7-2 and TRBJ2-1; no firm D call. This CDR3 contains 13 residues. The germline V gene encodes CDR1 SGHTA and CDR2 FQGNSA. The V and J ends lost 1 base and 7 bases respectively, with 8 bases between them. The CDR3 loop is CASSLDQLNEQFF. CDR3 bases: TGTGCCAGCAGCTTAGATCAGTTGAATGAGCAGTTCTTC.